The TCR beta chain under discussion was sequenced for a study of blood T cell repertoires in COVID-19. Study-wide background: T cells, B-cell-depleted T cells, or PBMCs supplied cDNA or gDNA.

The CDR3 length is 17 residues. Germline assignment: CDR1 SGHRS and CDR2 YFSETQ. Trimming removed 2 bases at V and 3 bases at J, with 15 bases between. In the original analysis: Nucleated cell number was recorded as an estimate derived from reference gene primer amplification. Using immunoSEQ multiplex PCR, the repertoire was profiled, and TCRdb retains in-frame clones only, with some absent. That table furnishes V, J and clone size, whereas the DNA furnished D and trimming. The repertoire has approximately 200,000 clones, under 90% of them found once; the top ten carry 3.5% to 4.5%. The material sequenced was peripheral blood. The chain couples TRBV5-1 to TRBJ2-6; possibly TRBD2 for D (6 bases). The origin of this receptor is a man in his fifties or sixties with acute or convalescent COVID-19. The CDR3 DNA sequence: TGCGCCAGCAGCTTTGGCGGGGTGGGTGGTGGGGCCAACGTCCTGACTTTC. Its translation is CASSFGGVGGGANVLTF.